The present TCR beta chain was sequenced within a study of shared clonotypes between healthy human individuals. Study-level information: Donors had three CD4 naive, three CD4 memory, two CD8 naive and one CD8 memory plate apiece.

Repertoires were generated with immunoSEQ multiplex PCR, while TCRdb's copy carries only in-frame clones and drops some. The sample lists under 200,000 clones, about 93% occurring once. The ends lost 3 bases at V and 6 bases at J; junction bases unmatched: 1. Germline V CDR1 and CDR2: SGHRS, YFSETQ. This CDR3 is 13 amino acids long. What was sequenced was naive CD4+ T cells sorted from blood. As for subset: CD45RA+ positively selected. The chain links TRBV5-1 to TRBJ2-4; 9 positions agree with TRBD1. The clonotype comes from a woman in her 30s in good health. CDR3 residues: CASSWDRANIQYF. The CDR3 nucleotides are TGCGCCAGCAGCTGGGACAGGGCAAACATTCAGTACTTC.